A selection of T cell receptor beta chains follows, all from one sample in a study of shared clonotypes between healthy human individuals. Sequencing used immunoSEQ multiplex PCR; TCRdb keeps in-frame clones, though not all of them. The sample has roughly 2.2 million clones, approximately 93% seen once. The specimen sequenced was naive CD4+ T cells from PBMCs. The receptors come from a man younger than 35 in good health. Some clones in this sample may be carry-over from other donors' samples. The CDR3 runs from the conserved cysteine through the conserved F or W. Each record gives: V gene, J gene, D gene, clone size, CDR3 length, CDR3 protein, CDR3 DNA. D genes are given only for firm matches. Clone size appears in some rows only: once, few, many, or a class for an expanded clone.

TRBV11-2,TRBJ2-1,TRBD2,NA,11,CASSPGLVKFF,TGTGCCAGCAGCCCGGGACTAGTTAAGTTCTTC
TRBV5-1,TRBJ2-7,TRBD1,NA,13,CASSLQGAYEQYF,TGCGCCAGCAGCTTGCAGGGGGCCTACGAGCAGTACTTC
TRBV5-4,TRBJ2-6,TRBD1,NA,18,CANLPPGQINTGANVLTF,TGTGCCAACTTGCCGCCGGGACAGATAAATACTGGGGCCAACGTCCTGACTTTC
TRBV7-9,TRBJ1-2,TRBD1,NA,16,CASSSRDRAGNYGYTF,TGTGCCAGCAGCTCTCGGGACAGAGCTGGAAACTATGGCTACACCTTC
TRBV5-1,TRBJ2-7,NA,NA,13,CASRGLGAYEQYF,TGCGCCAGCAGGGGTTTGGGAGCGTACGAGCAGTACTTC
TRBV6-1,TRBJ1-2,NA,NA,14,CASERSGRGYGYTF,TGTGCCAGCGAAAGGTCAGGGCGCGGCTATGGCTACACCTTC
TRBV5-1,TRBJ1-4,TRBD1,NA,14,CASSPTGGIEKLFF,TGCGCCAGCAGCCCAACAGGGGGCATTGAAAAACTGTTTTTT
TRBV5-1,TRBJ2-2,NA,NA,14,CASSPTGATGELFF,TGCGCCAGCAGCCCGACAGGTGCCACCGGGGAGCTGTTTTTT
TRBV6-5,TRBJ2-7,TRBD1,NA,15,CASSDSGTGSYEQYF,TGTGCCAGCAGCGACTCCGGGACAGGATCATACGAGCAGTACTTC
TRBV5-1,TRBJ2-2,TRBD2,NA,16,CASSLANREVTGELFF,TGCGCCAGCAGCTTGGCCAACCGGGAGGTCACCGGGGAGCTGTTTTTT
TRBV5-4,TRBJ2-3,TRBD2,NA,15,CASSHLSAGGDTQYF,TGTGCCAGCAGCCACCTCTCCGCGGGAGGGGATACGCAGTATTTT
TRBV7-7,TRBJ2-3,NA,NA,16,CASSLVPGSSTDTQYF,TGTGCCAGCAGCTTAGTCCCTGGATCTAGCACAGATACGCAGTATTTT
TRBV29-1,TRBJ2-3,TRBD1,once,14,CSARDRGLTDTQYF,TGCAGCGCTCGGGACAGGGGGTTAACAGATACGCAGTATTTT
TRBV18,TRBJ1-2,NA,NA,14,CASSPTTANYGYTF,TGTGCCAGCTCACCAACAACAGCTAACTATGGCTACACCTTC
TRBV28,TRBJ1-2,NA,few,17,CATQRGLRVGSNYGYTF,TGTGCCACCCAAAGGGGCCTCCGGGTGGGGAGTAACTATGGCTACACCTTC
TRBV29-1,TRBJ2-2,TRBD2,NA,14,CSVSAGGPPGELFF,TGCAGCGTTTCAGCGGGAGGGCCTCCCGGGGAGCTGTTTTTT
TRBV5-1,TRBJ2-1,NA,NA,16,CASSLGYSGGTDEQFF,TGCGCCAGCAGCTTGGGCTACTCCGGGGGAACGGATGAGCAGTTCTTC
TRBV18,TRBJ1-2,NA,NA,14,CASSPQGQSYGYTF,TGTGCCAGCTCACCACAAGGACAGAGCTATGGCTACACCTTC
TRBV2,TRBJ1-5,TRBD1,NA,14,CASSEEGAGQPQHF,TGTGCCAGCAGTGAGGAGGGGGCGGGGCAGCCCCAGCATTTT
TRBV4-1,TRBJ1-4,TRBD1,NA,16,CASSPLGQESNEKLFF,TGCGCCAGCAGCCCTTTAGGACAGGAATCTAATGAAAAACTGTTTTTT
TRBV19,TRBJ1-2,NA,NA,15,CASSIAGGLYDGYTF,TGTGCCAGTAGTATTGCGGGGGGTCTTTATGATGGCTACACCTTC
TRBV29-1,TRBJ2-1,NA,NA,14,CSATGGSSYNEQFF,TGCAGCGCCACTGGAGGTAGCTCCTACAATGAGCAGTTCTTC
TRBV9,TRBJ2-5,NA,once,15,CASSVLSGRGETQYF,TGTGCCAGCAGCGTACTCTCAGGGAGAGGGGAGACCCAGTACTTC
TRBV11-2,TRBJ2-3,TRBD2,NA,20,CASSLDRGLGGRGGTDTQYF,TGTGCCAGCAGCTTAGATCGGGGACTAGGGGGTCGGGGAGGCACAGATACGCAGTATTTT
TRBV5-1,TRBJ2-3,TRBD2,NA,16,CASSLAGAGVADTQYF,TGCGCCAGCAGCTTGGCCGGAGCGGGAGTAGCAGATACGCAGTATTTT
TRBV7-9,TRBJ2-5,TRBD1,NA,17,CASSLARGRGQSETQYF,TGTGCCAGCAGCTTAGCGCGTGGTAGGGGGCAGTCGGAGACCCAGTACTTC
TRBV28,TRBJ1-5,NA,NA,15,CASSQGGDSNQPQHF,TGTGCCAGCAGCCAGGGCGGAGATAGCAATCAGCCCCAGCATTTT
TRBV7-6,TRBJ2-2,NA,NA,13,CASSFTGTGELFF,TGTGCCAGCAGTTTTACAGGGACCGGGGAGCTGTTTTTT
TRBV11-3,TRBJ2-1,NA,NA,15,CASSFRADGNNEQFF,TGTGCCAGCAGCTTCCGGGCGGACGGGAACAATGAGCAGTTCTTC
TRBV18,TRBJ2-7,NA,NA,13,CASSPGSFYEQYF,TGTGCCAGCTCACCCGGGAGTTTCTACGAGCAGTACTTC
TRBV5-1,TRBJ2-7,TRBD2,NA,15,CASSLEAGGLYEQYF,TGCGCCAGCAGCTTGGAAGCGGGAGGACTCTACGAGCAGTACTTC
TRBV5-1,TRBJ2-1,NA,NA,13,CASSLEADNEQFF,TGCGCCAGCAGCTTGGAGGCAGACAATGAGCAGTTCTTC
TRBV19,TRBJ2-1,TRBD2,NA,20,CASTTSSGGIGPSSYNEQFF,TGTGCCTCCACTACGAGTAGCGGGGGCATAGGGCCTAGCTCCTACAATGAGCAGTTCTTC
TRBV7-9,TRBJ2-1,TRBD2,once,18,CASSPATGTSGSYNEQFF,TGTGCCAGCAGCCCCGCGACCGGGACTAGCGGGAGCTACAATGAGCAGTTCTTC
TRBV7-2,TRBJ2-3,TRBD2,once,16,CASSTGLAGMTDTQYF,TGTGCCAGCAGCACGGGACTAGCGGGGATGACAGATACGCAGTATTTT
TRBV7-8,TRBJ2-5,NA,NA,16,CASSPTGAHTPETQYF,TGTGCCAGCAGCCCCACGGGGGCCCATACCCCCGAGACCCAGTACTTC
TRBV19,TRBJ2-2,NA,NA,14,CASSPGTNTGELFF,TGTGCCAGTAGTCCGGGGACAAACACCGGGGAGCTGTTTTTT
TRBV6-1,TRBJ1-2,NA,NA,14,CASSEEWARNGYTF,TGTGCCAGCAGTGAAGAATGGGCACGAAATGGCTACACCTTC
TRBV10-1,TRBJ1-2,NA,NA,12,CASSETAWGYTF,TGCGCCAGCAGTGAGACGGCTTGGGGCTACACCTTC
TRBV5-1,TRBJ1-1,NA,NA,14,CASMGSGGTFEAFF,TGCGCCAGCATGGGCTCAGGAGGAACATTTGAGGCTTTCTTT
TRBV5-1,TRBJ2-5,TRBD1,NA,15,CASSLWTGPQETQYF,TGCGCCAGCAGCCTTTGGACAGGACCCCAAGAGACCCAGTACTTC
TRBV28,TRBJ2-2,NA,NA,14,CASSFFPTDRELFF,TGTGCCAGCAGTTTTTTCCCCACGGACCGGGAGCTGTTTTTT
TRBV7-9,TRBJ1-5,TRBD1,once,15,CASSRQGYSNQPQHF,TGTGCCAGCAGCCGACAGGGGTATAGCAATCAGCCCCAGCATTTT
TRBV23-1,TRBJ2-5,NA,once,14,CASSPWDFGETQYF,TGCGCCAGCAGCCCCTGGGACTTCGGGGAGACCCAGTACTTC
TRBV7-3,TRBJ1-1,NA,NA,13,CASSLRRNTEAFF,TGTGCCAGCAGCTTAAGGAGGAACACTGAAGCTTTCTTT
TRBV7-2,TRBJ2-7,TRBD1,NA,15,CASSLVRDREYEQYF,TGTGCCAGCAGCTTAGTCCGGGACAGGGAGTACGAGCAGTACTTC
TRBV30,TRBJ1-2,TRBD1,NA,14,CAWTRGTGYYGYTF,TGTGCCTGGACCCGGGGGACAGGCTACTATGGCTACACCTTC
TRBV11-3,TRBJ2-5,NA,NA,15,CASSLGGGPQETQYF,TGTGCCAGCAGCTTAGGGGGCGGGCCCCAAGAGACCCAGTACTTC
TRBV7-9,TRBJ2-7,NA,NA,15,CASSLAGQPPYEQYF,TGTGCCAGCAGCTTAGCCGGGCAGCCCCCCTACGAGCAGTACTTC
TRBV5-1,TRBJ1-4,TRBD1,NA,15,CASSLQGADGEKLFF,TGCGCCAGCAGCCTACAGGGGGCCGATGGGGAAAAACTGTTTTTT
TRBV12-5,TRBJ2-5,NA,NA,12,CASGPRVETQYF,TGTGCTAGTGGCCCCCGAGTAGAGACCCAGTACTTC
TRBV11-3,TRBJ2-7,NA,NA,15,CASSLGLGSTYEQYF,TGTGCCAGCAGCTTAGGGTTAGGCAGCACCTACGAGCAGTACTTC
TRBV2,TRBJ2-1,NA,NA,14,CASSSRQLYNEQFF,TGTGCCAGCAGTTCCAGACAGTTATACAATGAGCAGTTCTTC
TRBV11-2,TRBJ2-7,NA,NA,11,CASSLGHEQYF,TGTGCCAGCAGCTTAGGCCACGAGCAGTACTTC
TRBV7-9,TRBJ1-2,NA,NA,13,CASTPSQGGGYTF,TGTGCCAGCACCCCAAGTCAGGGTGGTGGCTACACCTTC